The TCR beta chain under discussion was sequenced for a study of regulatory T cells in long-lasting Graves disease. The table lists this clonotype with many counts. With V trimmed by 7 bases and J by 2 bases, 9 bases remained unmatched. The CDR3 runs 15 residues. Germline values: CDR1 SGHVS, CDR2 FNYEAQ. iRepertoire HTBI primers and Arm-PCR of CDR3 regions built TCR beta libraries. TCRdb itself ran the multiplex PCR reads through MiXCR, one entry per CDR3 protein. The table includes around 450,000 distinct CDR3 sequences, more than 13% detected once. The time point denotes: newly diagnosed GD, antithyroid drugs for less than 3 months. With RNA extracted from PBMCs as input, the TCR library was made. American Thyroid Association guidelines were used to diagnose Graves' disease. EDTA tubes collected roughly 10 milliliters of peripheral blood. This sample was also put to use in a study of T cells in Graves' hyperthyroidism and ophthalmopathy. That work contributes: The HTBI set primed first-round TCR CDR3 RT-PCR.

V usage is TRBV7-6 and J usage is TRBJ2-7, with 9 positions matching TRBD1. The source was peripheral blood mononuclear cells (PBMCs), collected at new diagnosis, from a patient treated with antithyroid drugs. The TCR comes from a woman under 40 with Graves disease. This CDR3 is CASTNWGTGTYEQYF. The CDR3 DNA reads as TGTGCCAGCACCAATTGGGGGACAGGGACCTACGAGCAGTACTTC.